Listed below are T cell receptor beta chains from one sample, sequenced in a study of spatial heterogeneity in lung cancer. From the 5' RACE reads, TCRdb called clonotypes with MiXCR, one entry per CDR3 protein. The data show around 98,000 distinct CDR3 sequences, with approximately 19% seen just once and 21% held by the top ten. Here the sequenced sample was PBMCs, taken at follow-up. The receptors shown here come from a male donor with early-stage non-small cell lung cancer. CDR3s include the opening cysteine and the closing phenylalanine or tryptophan. Each record gives: clone size, J gene, D gene, V gene, CDR3 protein, CDR3 DNA. A D gene is named only where the DNA matches it firmly. The size field is filled for only some rows; it gives once, few, many or a size class.

clone size: -
J gene: TRBJ1-1
D gene: TRBD1
V gene: TRBV5-1
CDR3 protein: CASSLVGTGANTEAFF
CDR3 DNA: TGCGCCAGCAGCTTGGTCGGGACAGGGGCGAACACTGAAGCTTTCTTT

clone size: -
J gene: TRBJ2-5
D gene: -
V gene: TRBV12-3/TRBV12-4
CDR3 protein: CASSFGTQQETQYF
CDR3 DNA: TGTGCCAGCAGTTTCGGGACGCAGCAAGAGACCCAGTACTTC

clone size: many
J gene: TRBJ2-1
D gene: TRBD2
V gene: TRBV11-2
CDR3 protein: CASTVQAGGLYNEQFF
CDR3 DNA: TGTGCCAGCACCGTACAAGCGGGGGGACTCTACAATGAGCAGTTCTTC

clone size: few
J gene: TRBJ2-7
D gene: -
V gene: TRBV10-3
CDR3 protein: CAISEVGRSSYEQYF
CDR3 DNA: TGTGCCATCAGCGAAGTCGGCAGGAGCTCCTACGAGCAGTACTTC

clone size: few
J gene: TRBJ2-5
D gene: -
V gene: TRBV7-6
CDR3 protein: CASSRDSNRGETQYF
CDR3 DNA: TGTGCCAGCAGCCGGGACTCTAATCGGGGAGAGACCCAGTACTTC

clone size: -
J gene: TRBJ1-1
D gene: -
V gene: TRBV2
CDR3 protein: CATKERGLMNTEAFF
CDR3 DNA: TGTGCCACCAAAGAGCGGGGCCTTATGAACACTGAAGCTTTCTTT

clone size: -
J gene: TRBJ1-2
D gene: -
V gene: TRBV29-1
CDR3 protein: CSVQPAATSF
CDR3 DNA: TGCAGCGTCCAGCCGGCAGCAACATCCTTC

clone size: -
J gene: TRBJ2-1
D gene: TRBD2
V gene: TRBV7-2
CDR3 protein: CASKTGTSGNNSYNEQFF
CDR3 DNA: TGTGCCAGCAAAACCGGGACTAGCGGGAACAACTCCTACAATGAGCAGTTCTTC

clone size: few
J gene: TRBJ1-4
D gene: -
V gene: TRBV5-6
CDR3 protein: CASSLGLEKLFF
CDR3 DNA: TGTGCCAGCAGCTTGGGGCTTGAAAAACTGTTTTTT

clone size: -
J gene: TRBJ2-2
D gene: TRBD2
V gene: TRBV5-4
CDR3 protein: CASSHRLAGTGELFF
CDR3 DNA: TGTGCCAGCAGTCACCGACTAGCGGGAACCGGGGAGCTGTTTTTT

clone size: -
J gene: TRBJ1-2
D gene: -
V gene: TRBV6-6
CDR3 protein: CASGPSGSNHYGYTF
CDR3 DNA: TGTGCCAGCGGGCCGTCGGGCAGCAATCACTATGGCTACACCTTC

clone size: medium-sized
J gene: TRBJ1-4
D gene: -
V gene: TRBV4-3
CDR3 protein: CASSQNDGEKLFF
CDR3 DNA: TGCGCCAGCAGCCAAAACGACGGTGAAAAACTGTTTTTT

clone size: few
J gene: TRBJ2-1
D gene: -
V gene: TRBV20-1
CDR3 protein: CSARAGDYEQFF
CDR3 DNA: TGCAGTGCTAGAGCTGGGGATTATGAGCAGTTCTTC

clone size: -
J gene: TRBJ2-1
D gene: TRBD2
V gene: TRBV20-1
CDR3 protein: CSARGGPLYNEQFF
CDR3 DNA: TGCAGTGCACGGGGGGGACCTCTCTACAATGAGCAGTTCTTC

clone size: few
J gene: TRBJ2-3
D gene: TRBD1
V gene: TRBV7-9
CDR3 protein: CASSWGTERGDTQYF
CDR3 DNA: TGTGCCAGCAGCTGGGGGACAGAGAGGGGAGATACGCAGTATTTT

clone size: -
J gene: TRBJ2-2
D gene: -
V gene: TRBV7-9
CDR3 protein: CASSLGAHTGELFF
CDR3 DNA: TGTGCCAGCAGCTTGGGGGCCCACACCGGGGAGCTGTTTTTT

clone size: few
J gene: TRBJ2-4
D gene: TRBD1
V gene: TRBV5-6
CDR3 protein: CASSWGGTGRTKNIQYF
CDR3 DNA: TGTGCCAGCAGCTGGGGTGGGACAGGGCGGACCAAAAACATTCAGTACTTC

clone size: many
J gene: TRBJ1-5
D gene: -
V gene: TRBV24-1
CDR3 protein: CATGGREHQPQHF
CDR3 DNA: TGTGCCACTGGGGGCAGGGAGCATCAGCCCCAGCATTTT

clone size: -
J gene: TRBJ1-2
D gene: -
V gene: TRBV6-2/TRBV6-3
CDR3 protein: CASSYWAAVNYGYTF
CDR3 DNA: TGTGCCAGCAGTTACTGGGCAGCAGTTAACTATGGCTACACCTTC

clone size: -
J gene: TRBJ1-4
D gene: -
V gene: TRBV3-1
CDR3 protein: CASSQAWGAGEKLFF
CDR3 DNA: TGTGCCAGCAGCCAAGCGTGGGGGGCAGGAGAAAAACTGTTTTTT

clone size: few
J gene: TRBJ2-6
D gene: -
V gene: TRBV5-1
CDR3 protein: CASSLTASSGANVLTF
CDR3 DNA: TGCGCCAGCAGCTTGACAGCGAGCTCTGGGGCCAACGTCCTGACTTTC

clone size: -
J gene: TRBJ1-6
D gene: -
V gene: TRBV14
CDR3 protein: CASSQDLAGTSPLHF
CDR3 DNA: TGTGCCAGCAGCCAAGATCTGGCAGGGACTTCACCCCTCCACTTT

clone size: -
J gene: TRBJ2-2
D gene: -
V gene: TRBV19
CDR3 protein: CACSGQTGELFF
CDR3 DNA: TGTGCCTGCTCAGGGCAAACCGGGGAGCTGTTTTTT

clone size: -
J gene: TRBJ1-2
D gene: -
V gene: TRBV7-9
CDR3 protein: CASSLGAGVDGYTF
CDR3 DNA: TGTGCCAGCAGCTTAGGGGCAGGGGTAGATGGCTACACCTTC

clone size: -
J gene: TRBJ1-4
D gene: -
V gene: TRBV20-1
CDR3 protein: CSARDQVLNTNEKLFF
CDR3 DNA: TGCAGTGCTAGAGATCAGGTTCTGAACACTAATGAAAAACTGTTTTTT

clone size: -
J gene: TRBJ2-7
D gene: -
V gene: TRBV6-1
CDR3 protein: CASSESPTEYYEQYF
CDR3 DNA: TGTGCCAGCAGTGAATCCCCCACAGAATACTACGAGCAGTACTTC

clone size: -
J gene: TRBJ2-1
D gene: -
V gene: TRBV24-1
CDR3 protein: CATSDRALADYNEQFF
CDR3 DNA: TGTGCCACCAGTGACCGGGCCCTGGCAGATTACAATGAGCAGTTCTTC

clone size: few
J gene: TRBJ2-3
D gene: -
V gene: TRBV6-5
CDR3 protein: CASRRGTTDTQYF
CDR3 DNA: TGTGCCAGCAGGCGAGGTACCACAGATACGCAGTATTTT

clone size: few
J gene: TRBJ1-2
D gene: -
V gene: TRBV24-1
CDR3 protein: CATSEGYGYTF
CDR3 DNA: TGTGCCACCAGTGAAGGGTATGGCTACACCTTC

clone size: many
J gene: TRBJ1-1
D gene: TRBD1
V gene: TRBV4-1
CDR3 protein: CASSQVLRGQGQTEAFF
CDR3 DNA: TGCGCCAGCAGCCAAGTCCTTAGGGGACAGGGGCAAACTGAAGCTTTCTTT